This entry lists 31 T cell receptor beta chains sequenced from one sample in a study of control samples from healthy donors and cancer patients. Sequenced by immunoSEQ multiplex PCR; TCRdb stores in-frame clones only, minus some. The data contain approximately 150,000 clones, 80% to 95% of them singletons. The sample taken for sequencing was blood. These TCRs come from a man in his thirties or forties in good health.

V usage is TRBV5-4 and J usage is TRBJ2-2; D could derive from TRBD1 or TRBD2 (5 bases each). The CDR3 covers 16 residues. V gave up 4 bases and J gave up 3 bases, with 16 bases separating them. Germline V gives CDR1 SGHNT, CDR2 YYREEE (reference sequence). The CDR3 protein is CASSVQGVSDTGELFF. The CDR3 DNA is TGTGCCAGCAGCGTCCAGGGAGTTTCGGACACCGGGGAGCTGTTTTTT.

This chain connects TRBV9 to TRBJ1-2, with D unresolved. This CDR3 spans 12 amino acids. From germline, CDR1 is SGDLS and CDR2 YYNGEE. V lost 0 bases and J lost 6, with 6 bases in between. CDR3 residues: CASSVGAHGYTF. As DNA, the CDR3 is TGTGCCAGCAGCGTAGGGGCCCATGGCTACACCTTC.

The V call is TRBV5-1, the J call TRBJ1-1, with 12 bases aligning to TRBD1. The CDR3 consists of 18 residues. With 0 bases clipped from V and 6 bases from J, the junction kept 12 bases outside the gene matches. Germline V gene data show CDR1 as SGHRS and CDR2 as YFSETQ. CDR3 nucleotide sequence: TGCGCCAGCAGCTTGGATAAAGGTGGGACAGGGGGCTTGGCTGAAGCTTTCTTT. Residues: CASSLDKGGTGGLAEAFF.

This chain joins TRBV27 and TRBJ1-1; 9 bases match TRBD1. V shed 2 bases and J 7 bases; nucleotides not matched to a gene: 2. The CDR3 has 13 residues. The germline gives CDR1 MNHEY, CDR2 SMNVEV (reference sequence). DNA of the CDR3: TGTGCCAGCAGTTTAGGACAGGGGTTTGAAGCTTTCTTT. It specifies CASSLGQGFEAFF.

This chain joins TRBV6-1 and TRBJ1-1; D not resolved. Trimming took 2 bases from V and 10 from J, leaving 11 bases between them. The CDR3 extends over 12 amino acids. CDR1 and CDR2 from the germline V gene are MNHNS and SASEGT. The CDR3 bases are TGTGCCAGCAGTGAATATGGTGGGGTAGCTTTCTTT. Translated, it gives CASSEYGGVAFF.

The V gene is TRBV7-2, the J gene TRBJ2-3; 10 bases map to TRBD2. This CDR3 has 19 amino acids. V shed 1 base, J shed 4 bases, and the junction held 14 bases outside the gene matches. The germline gives CDR1 SGHTA, CDR2 FQGNSA. The CDR3 sequence is CASSLVGVGSGGYSDTQYF. CDR3 bases: TGTGCCAGCAGCTTAGTTGGGGTCGGTAGCGGGGGGTACTCAGATACGCAGTATTTT.

This chain uses TRBV6-5 with TRBJ2-1; D possibly uses TRBD1 or TRBD2 (5 bases each). The CDR3 is 15 amino acids. Trimming pared 5 bases from V and 4 bases from J, leaving 15 bases between. The germline gives CDR1 MNHEY, CDR2 SVGAGI. In nucleotides, the CDR3 is TGTGCCAGCAGTCTCGCCGGGACGGCTTACAATGAGCAGTTCTTC. The encoded protein is CASSLAGTAYNEQFF.

This chain links TRBV4-2 with TRBJ2-3, with D possibly being TRBD2 (6 bases). The CDR3 has 16 amino acids. CDR1 LGHNA and CDR2 YNFKEQ come from the germline V gene. Between the trimmed V and J ends, which lost 5 bases and 0 bases, there was a span of 15 bases. The CDR3 reads CASSGRGTGSTDTQYF. Here the CDR3 DNA reads TGTGCCAGCAGCGGCCGGGGGACTGGGAGCACAGATACGCAGTATTTT.

The chain combines TRBV10-1 with TRBJ2-3; either TRBD1 or TRBD2 may fit D (5 bases each). This CDR3 has 14 amino acids. Germline CDR1 reads WNHNN; CDR2 reads SYGVQD (reference sequence). Trimming took off 5 bases at V and 0 bases at J, with 9 bases between the two ends. CDR3 bases: TGCGCCAGCAGTTCCGGGGCGAGCACAGATACGCAGTATTTT. Translated, it gives CASSSGASTDTQYF.

This sequence joins TRBV7-8 and TRBJ1-5; 8 bases align to TRBD1. Germline V lookup: CDR1 SGHVS, CDR2 FQNEAQ. CDR3 size: 15 residues. Losses at the gene ends were 5 bases for V and 2 bases for J; bases not matched to a gene: 5. The CDR3 DNA is TGTGCCAGCAGCGCAGCAGGGGGCGGCAATCAGCCCCAGCATTTT. Protein: CASSAAGGGNQPQHF.

The rearrangement uses TRBV14 and TRBJ1-2; no clear D. Germline V gene lookup returns CDR1 SGHDN and CDR2 FVKESK. CDR3 size: 14 residues. V shed 1 base and J shed 4 bases, with 10 bases lying between them. The CDR3 DNA reads TGTGCCAGCAGCCAAGTGAATTCTGGCTATGGCTACACCTTC. Protein product: CASSQVNSGYGYTF.

This rearrangement joins TRBV30 to TRBJ2-7, with TRBD2 identical over 12 bases. With 4 bases clipped from V and 5 bases from J, the junction kept 3 bases outside the gene matches. The germline V gene encodes CDR1 GTSNPN and CDR2 SVGIG (reference sequence). The CDR3 has 13 amino acids. CDR3 residues: CAWTSGGVHEQYF. DNA for the CDR3: TGTGCCTGGACTAGCGGGGGGGTGCACGAGCAGTACTTC.

This chain uses TRBV27 with TRBJ2-7, with 11 bases aligning to TRBD2. Trimming took 6 bases from V and 2 from J; bases not matched to a gene: 15. Germline lookup yields CDR1 MNHEY and CDR2 SMNVEV (reference sequence). The CDR3 contains 18 residues. CDR3 in DNA: TGTGCCAGCAGATTACAGGGAACTAGCGGGGGTCTAACCTACGAGCAGTACTTC. It yields the protein CASRLQGTSGGLTYEQYF.

V gene TRBV24-1 combines with J gene TRBJ2-3; TRBD1 agrees at 9 bases. Losses at the gene ends were 2 bases for V and 3 bases for J; bases not matched to a gene: 2. The length of the CDR3 is 15 residues. Per germline, CDR1 KGHDR and CDR2 SFDVKD. CDR3 DNA: TGTGCCACCAGTGATTGGGGACAGGGTACAGATACGCAGTATTTT. The encoded protein is CATSDWGQGTDTQYF.

This sequence joins TRBV3-1 (or the pseudogene TRBV3-2) and TRBJ1-4, with TRBD1 as a possible D gene (5 bases). V was trimmed by 4 bases and J by 1 base, leaving 10 bases between them. This CDR3 contains 15 residues. CDR1 is LGHDT, CDR2 YNNKEL, per germline (reference sequence). CDR3 region: CASSPDGGTNEKLFF. In DNA form, the CDR3 reads TGTGCCAGCAGCCCCGACGGGGGAACTAATGAAAAACTGTTTTTT.

This rearrangement joins TRBV28 to TRBJ2-7; D is possibly TRBD2 (6 bases). The CDR3 length is 12 residues. V lost 6 bases to trimming and J lost 6 bases, with 12 bases between them. Per germline, CDR1 MDHEN and CDR2 SYDVKM. The CDR3, as DNA: TGTGCCAGCAGACTTTCCGGGGGCGAGCAGTACTTC. It translates to CASRLSGGEQYF.

The genes are TRBV6-6 and TRBJ1-4; D is uncertain. This CDR3 has 14 amino acids. The V gene's germline CDR1 is MNHNY and CDR2 SVGAGI (reference sequence). Trimming removed 2 bases at V and 8 bases at J, with 12 bases between. The CDR3 nucleotides read TGTGCCAGCAGTTACGGGGTTCATCGCGAAAAACTGTTTTTT. Translation: CASSYGVHREKLFF.

This chain connects TRBV27 to TRBJ1-2, with D unresolved. The V gene's germline CDR1 is MNHEY and CDR2 SMNVEV (reference sequence). The V end was cut by 1 base, the J end by 8 bases, with 11 bases between. This CDR3 is built from 13 residues. The CDR3, as DNA: TGTGCCAGCAGTTTATTGGGAGTAGGGGGCTACACCTTC. It encodes CASSLLGVGGYTF.

CDR3 bases: TGTGCCTCCTCGAGGGTAACGAACACTGAAGCTTTCTTT. Its protein is CASSRVTNTEAFF. The rearrangement links TRBV19 to TRBJ1-1; D is undetermined. The V end lost 11 bases, the J end lost 1 base, and 14 bases lay between the germline ends. This CDR3 region has 13 residues. The germline CDR1 and CDR2 sequences are LNHDA and SQIVND (reference sequence).

With regard to this clone: The identical CDR3 is also encoded by other nucleotide sequences in the sample. This rearrangement joins TRBV18 to TRBJ2-4, with 9 bases aligning to TRBD2. CDR1 KGHSH and CDR2 LQKENI come from the germline V gene. This CDR3 contains 15 residues. Unmatched junction bases numbered 9, after V lost 5 bases and J lost 7 bases. In nucleotides, the CDR3 is TGTGCCAGCTCAGAGACTAGCGGAGAGGCGAACATTCAGTACTTC. This translates into CASSETSGEANIQYF. Together with reference TRBV18 and TRBJ2-4, the CDR3 gives the full variable domain: NAGVMQNPRHLVRRRGQEARLRCSPMKGHSHVYWYRQLPEEGLKFMVYLQKENIIDESGMPKERFSAEFPKEGPSILRIQQVVRGDSAAYFCASSETSGEANIQYFGAGTRLSVL.

The chain recombines TRBV10-3 with TRBJ2-2, with D uncertain. Between the trimmed V and J ends, which lost 6 bases and 3 bases, there was a span of 5 bases. The CDR3 loop spans 12 amino acids. Germline V gives CDR1 ENHRY, CDR2 SYGVKD. The chain's CDR3 is CAIRLDTGELFF. The CDR3 DNA follows: TGTGCCATCAGGTTGGACACCGGGGAGCTGTTTTTT.

This chain uses TRBV11-2 with TRBJ1-3; D call uncertain. V was clipped by 2 bases and J by 4 bases, with 18 bases between them. CDR3 size: 17 residues. Per the germline V gene, CDR1 is SGHAT and CDR2 is FQNNGV. The CDR3 DNA is TGTGCCAGCAGCTTAAATTCTCTGAGGTCTGGAGGAAACACCATATATTTT. This translates into CASSLNSLRSGGNTIYF.

In this sample, this clone turned up once. The chain employs TRBV5-4 and TRBJ1-1; TRBD1 might be the D (6 bases). Trimming pared 3 bases from V and 1 base from J, leaving 10 bases between. The CDR3 has 14 amino acids. Looked up from germline, CDR1 is SGHNT and CDR2 is YYREEE (reference sequence). The DNA for the CDR3 is TGTGCCAGCAGCTGGACAGATACGAACACTGAAGCTTTCTTT. Its translation is CASSWTDTNTEAFF.

The rearrangement links TRBV9 to TRBJ1-3, with 8 bases lining up with TRBD1. J was trimmed by 0 bases and V by 8 bases; bases with no gene match: 16. The CDR3 totals 18 residues. CDR1 is SGDLS and CDR2 is YYNGEE in the germline V gene. The chain's CDR3 is CASQGGPGTGGSGNTIYF. CDR3 coding DNA: TGTGCCAGTCAGGGGGGTCCCGGGACAGGTGGCTCTGGAAACACCATATATTTT.

By share of the sample, this clone is medium-sized. This chain joins TRBV5-6 and TRBJ2-7; 7 bases are shared with TRBD1. This CDR3 comprises 16 residues. Germline V gene lookup returns CDR1 SGHDT and CDR2 YYEEEE. J was trimmed by 3 bases and V by 0 bases; bases with no gene match: 9. CDR3 nucleotides: TGTGCCAGCAGCTTGGCCTGGACAGGCGGGTACTACGAGCAGTACTTC. Protein: CASSLAWTGGYYEQYF.

The rearrangement joins TRBV6-5 to TRBJ1-2; D uncertain. Germline assignment: CDR1 MNHEY and CDR2 SVGAGI. The CDR3 loop spans 14 amino acids. Deletions cut 1 base from V and 4 bases from J, with 10 bases between. CDR3 region: CASSYLGYPYGYTF. CDR3 in DNA: TGTGCCAGCAGTTACTTGGGTTACCCCTATGGCTACACCTTC.

This rearrangement joins TRBV19 to TRBJ2-1; 11 positions agree with TRBD2. This CDR3 is 15 amino acids long. Unmatched junction bases numbered 8, after V lost 3 bases and J lost 10 bases. The germline V gene has CDR1 LNHDA and CDR2 SQIVND (reference sequence). The CDR3 spells CASSIQLAGAGEQFF. The DNA of the CDR3 is TGTGCCAGTAGTATTCAACTAGCGGGGGCGGGGGAGCAGTTCTTC.

The V call is TRBV5-3, the J call TRBJ1-5, with D perhaps TRBD1 (5 bases). Being an ORF, TRBV5-3 has a function that is uncertain. This CDR3 has 15 amino acids. Trimming pared 5 bases from V and 3 bases from J, leaving 15 bases between. The CDR3 reads CARRPGWGNNQPQHF. The DNA for the CDR3 is TGTGCCAGAAGGCCGGGTTGGGGGAACAATCAGCCCCAGCATTTT.

The table lists this clone with a count of one. V usage is TRBV9 and J usage is TRBJ1-2, with D tentatively TRBD1 (5 bases). Germline loops: CDR1 SGDLS, CDR2 YYNGEE. V was trimmed by 0 bases and J by 3 bases, leaving 9 bases between them. The CDR3 consists of 14 residues. As DNA, the CDR3 is TGTGCCAGCAGCGTAGGGGGGACGGACTATGGCTACACCTTC. The encoded protein is CASSVGGTDYGYTF.

The V gene is TRBV6-2 or TRBV6-3, the J gene TRBJ1-1; D not resolved. Germline V lookup: CDR1 MNHEY, CDR2 SVGEGT. This CDR3 contains 17 residues. With 2 bases removed from V and 0 bases from J, the gap between germline ends came to 16 bases. The CDR3: CASSYRGGVWVNTEAFF. CDR3 sequence (DNA): TGTGCCAGCAGTTACAGAGGCGGGGTCTGGGTGAACACTGAAGCTTTCTTT.

The rearrangement joins TRBV10-3 to TRBJ2-1; 11 nucleotides match TRBD2. The CDR3 is 14 residues long. Trimming took 7 bases from V and 7 from J; bases not matched to a gene: 6. The germline V gene has CDR1 ENHRY and CDR2 SYGVKD. The CDR3 sequence is CAIKSSGGVNEQFF. The CDR3 region has the DNA TGTGCCATCAAGAGTAGCGGGGGGGTAAATGAGCAGTTCTTC.